Reported below is one T cell receptor beta chain. V lost 3 bases and J lost 3, with 12 bases in between. Germline V lookup: CDR1 MGHRA, CDR2 YSYEKL. This CDR3 has 14 amino acids. Profiling relied on immunoSEQ multiplex PCR, and the TCRdb table lists in-frame clones only, not all of them. The table records approximately 57,000 clones, approximately 81% of them present only once. These data are taken from a study of blood T cell repertoires in COVID-19. Sequencing used peripheral blood. This sequence was found in a man between 40 and 49 years old with active COVID-19. V gene TRBV4-1 combines with J gene TRBJ2-7; possibly TRBD1 for D (5 bases). The CDR3 reads CASSHDDSNYEQYF. DNA of the CDR3: TGCGCCAGCAGCCACGATGACAGCAACTACGAGCAGTACTTC.